This section outlines one T cell receptor beta chain sequence together with its context. The antigen is not known. This entry belongs to a study of T cell responses to AZD1222 COVID-19 vaccine. Broader study findings: Vaccine-associated CD4 TCRs ranged over spike, dominating at 160-218 and 743-854. Seropositivity was recorded at baseline in only six AZD1222 recipients.

Repertoires were generated with immunoSEQ multiplex PCR, while TCRdb's copy carries only in-frame clones and drops some. This table has some 150,000 clones, 89% appearing once. V was shortened by 5 bases and J by 0 bases, with 14 bases between the two germline ends. Germline assignment: CDR1 LNHDA and CDR2 SQIVND (reference sequence). The CDR3 has 16 amino acids. The TCR originated in an adult in good health. The chain employs TRBV19 and TRBJ2-1; D is unresolved. The input for sequencing was peripheral blood, taken on day 0 of AZD1222 vaccination. The DNA for the CDR3 is TGTGCCAGTAGTCGATCCAGAGAAAGCTCCTACAATGAGCAGTTCTTC. Its translation is CASSRSRESSYNEQFF.